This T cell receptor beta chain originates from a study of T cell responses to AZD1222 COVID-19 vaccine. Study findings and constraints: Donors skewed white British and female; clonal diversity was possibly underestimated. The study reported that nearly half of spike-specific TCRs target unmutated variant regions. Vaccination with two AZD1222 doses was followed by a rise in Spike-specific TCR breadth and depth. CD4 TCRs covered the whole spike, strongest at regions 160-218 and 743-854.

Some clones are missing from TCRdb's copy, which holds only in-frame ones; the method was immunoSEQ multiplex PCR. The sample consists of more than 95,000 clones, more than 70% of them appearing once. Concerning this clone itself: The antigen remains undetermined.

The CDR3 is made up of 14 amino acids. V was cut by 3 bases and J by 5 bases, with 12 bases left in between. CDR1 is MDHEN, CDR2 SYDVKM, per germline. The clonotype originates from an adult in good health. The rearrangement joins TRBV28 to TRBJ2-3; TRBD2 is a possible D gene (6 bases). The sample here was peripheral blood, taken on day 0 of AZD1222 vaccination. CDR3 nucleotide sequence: TGTGCCAGCAGTTTGTCCGGGAGACGAGATACGCAGTATTTT. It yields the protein CASSLSGRRDTQYF.